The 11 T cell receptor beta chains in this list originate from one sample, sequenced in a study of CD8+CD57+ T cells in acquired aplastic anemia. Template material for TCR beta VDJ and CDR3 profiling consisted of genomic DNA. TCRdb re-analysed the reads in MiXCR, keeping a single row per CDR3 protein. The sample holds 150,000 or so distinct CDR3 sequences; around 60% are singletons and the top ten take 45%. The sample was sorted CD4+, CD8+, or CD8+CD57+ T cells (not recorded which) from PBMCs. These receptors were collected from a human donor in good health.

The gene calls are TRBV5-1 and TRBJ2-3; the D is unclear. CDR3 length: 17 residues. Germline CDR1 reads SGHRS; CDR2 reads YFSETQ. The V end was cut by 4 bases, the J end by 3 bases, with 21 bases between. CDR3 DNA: TGCGCCAGCAGCCCCGATGTTCCCAGCTCAGATACAGATACGCAGTATTTT. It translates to CASSPDVPSSDTDTQYF.

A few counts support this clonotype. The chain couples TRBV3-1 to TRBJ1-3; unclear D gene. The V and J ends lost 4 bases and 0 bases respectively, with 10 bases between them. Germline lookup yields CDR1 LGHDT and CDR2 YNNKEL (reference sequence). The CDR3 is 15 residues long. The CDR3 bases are TGTGCCAGCAGCCCCTTTGAGAGCTCTGGAAACACCATATATTTT. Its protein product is CASSPFESSGNTIYF.

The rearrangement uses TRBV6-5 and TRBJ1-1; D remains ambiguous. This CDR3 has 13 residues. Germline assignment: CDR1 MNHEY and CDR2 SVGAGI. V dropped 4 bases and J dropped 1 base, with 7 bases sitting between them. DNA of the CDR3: TGTGCCAGCAGTTTAGATGGGAACACTGAAGCTTTCTTT. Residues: CASSLDGNTEAFF.

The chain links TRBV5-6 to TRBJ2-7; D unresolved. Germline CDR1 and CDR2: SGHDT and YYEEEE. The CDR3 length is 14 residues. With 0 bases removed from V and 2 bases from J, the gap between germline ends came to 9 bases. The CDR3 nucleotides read TGTGCCAGCAGCTTGGAACTCTCTCCCTACGAGCAGTACTTC. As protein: CASSLELSPYEQYF.

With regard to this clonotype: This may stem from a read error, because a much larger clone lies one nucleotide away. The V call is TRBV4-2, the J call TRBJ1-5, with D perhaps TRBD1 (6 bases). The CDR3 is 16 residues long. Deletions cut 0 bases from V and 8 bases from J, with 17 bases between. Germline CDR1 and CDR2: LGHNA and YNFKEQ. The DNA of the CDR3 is TGTGCCAGCAGCCAAGATTTAGTGACAGGAGGCAAGCCCCAGCATTTT. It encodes CASSQDLVTGGKPQHF.

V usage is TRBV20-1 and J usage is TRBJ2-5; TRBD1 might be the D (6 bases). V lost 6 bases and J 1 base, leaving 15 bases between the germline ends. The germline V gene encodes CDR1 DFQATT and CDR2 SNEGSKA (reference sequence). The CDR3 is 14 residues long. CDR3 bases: TGCAGTGCGGGGACGGGACACTCCCAAGAGACCCAGTACTTC. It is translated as CSAGTGHSQETQYF.

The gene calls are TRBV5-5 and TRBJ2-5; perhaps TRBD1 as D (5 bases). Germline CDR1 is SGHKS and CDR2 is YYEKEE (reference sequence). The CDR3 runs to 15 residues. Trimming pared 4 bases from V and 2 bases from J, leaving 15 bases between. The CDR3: CASSTLVGVQETQYF. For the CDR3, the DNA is TGTGCCAGCAGCACGCTTGTAGGGGTGCAAGAGACCCAGTACTTC.

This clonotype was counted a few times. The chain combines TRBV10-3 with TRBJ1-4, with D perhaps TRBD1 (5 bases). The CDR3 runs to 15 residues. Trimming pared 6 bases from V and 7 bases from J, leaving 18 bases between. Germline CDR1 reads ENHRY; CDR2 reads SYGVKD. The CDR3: CAIREGTGSREKLFF. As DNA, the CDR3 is TGTGCCATCAGGGAAGGGACGGGATCGCGTGAAAAACTGTTTTTT.

The CDR3 loop reads CASSSPRATGELYEQYF. The CDR3 nucleotides are TGTGCCAGCAGCTCCCCCCGAGCGACAGGGGAACTCTACGAGCAGTACTTC. V is TRBV7-9 and J is TRBJ2-7, with 8 bases aligning to TRBD1. The germline V gene encodes CDR1 SEHNR and CDR2 FQNEAQ (reference sequence). The CDR3 is 17 residues long. Trimming at V came to 4 bases and at J to 3 bases, leaving 14 bases not matched to a gene.

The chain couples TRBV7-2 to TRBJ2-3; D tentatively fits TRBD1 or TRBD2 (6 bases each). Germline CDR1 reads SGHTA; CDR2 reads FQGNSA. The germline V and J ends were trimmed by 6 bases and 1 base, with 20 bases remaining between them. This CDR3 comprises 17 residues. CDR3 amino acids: CASRPSVRGPGTDTQYF. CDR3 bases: TGTGCCAGCAGACCGAGCGTACGGGGGCCTGGCACAGATACGCAGTATTTT.

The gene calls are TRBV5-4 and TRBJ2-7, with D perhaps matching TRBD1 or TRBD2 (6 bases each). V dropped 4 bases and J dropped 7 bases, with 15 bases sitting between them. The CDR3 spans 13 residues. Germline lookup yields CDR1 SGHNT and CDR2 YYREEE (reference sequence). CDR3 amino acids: CASSKRRGGEQYF. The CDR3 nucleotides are TGTGCCAGCAGCAAGCGCAGGGGAGGAGAGCAGTACTTC.